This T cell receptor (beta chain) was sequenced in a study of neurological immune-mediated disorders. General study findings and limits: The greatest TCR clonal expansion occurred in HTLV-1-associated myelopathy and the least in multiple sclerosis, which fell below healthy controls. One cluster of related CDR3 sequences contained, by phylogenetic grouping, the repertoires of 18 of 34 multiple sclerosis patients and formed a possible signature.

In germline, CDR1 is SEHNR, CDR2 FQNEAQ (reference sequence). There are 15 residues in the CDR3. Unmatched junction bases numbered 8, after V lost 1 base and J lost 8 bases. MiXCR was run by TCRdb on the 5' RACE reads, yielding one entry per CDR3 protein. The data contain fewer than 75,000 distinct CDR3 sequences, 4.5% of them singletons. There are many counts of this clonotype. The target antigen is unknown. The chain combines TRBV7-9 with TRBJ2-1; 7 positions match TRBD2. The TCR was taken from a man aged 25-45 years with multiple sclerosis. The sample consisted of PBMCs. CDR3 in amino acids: CASSLGSGRIDEQFF. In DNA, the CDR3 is TGTGCCAGCAGCTTAGGTAGCGGGCGAATCGATGAGCAGTTCTTC.